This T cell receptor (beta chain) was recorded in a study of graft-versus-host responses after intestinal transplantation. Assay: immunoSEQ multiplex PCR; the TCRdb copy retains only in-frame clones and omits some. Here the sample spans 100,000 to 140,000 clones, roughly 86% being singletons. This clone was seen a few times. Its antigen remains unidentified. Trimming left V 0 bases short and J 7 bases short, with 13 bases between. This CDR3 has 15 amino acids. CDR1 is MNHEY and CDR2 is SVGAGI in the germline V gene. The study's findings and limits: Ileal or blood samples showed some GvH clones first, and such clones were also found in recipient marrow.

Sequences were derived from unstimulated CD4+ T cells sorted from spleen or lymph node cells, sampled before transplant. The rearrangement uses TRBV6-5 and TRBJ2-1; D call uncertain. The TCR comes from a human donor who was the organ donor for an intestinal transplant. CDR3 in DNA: TGTGCCAGCAGTTACTCGAAGGCTGGATTGAATGAGCAGTTCTTC. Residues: CASSYSKAGLNEQFF.